This T cell receptor beta chain was found in a study of T-cell memory formation after mild COVID-19. Overall study context: TCR clusters showed largely donor specificity. Study-wide findings and caveats: While clones contracting from day 15 to 85 were balanced between CD4 and CD8, later expanders leaned CD4+. CD4+ contracting clones lay mainly in CM and EM, CD8+ ones in EMRA.

Germline V gene data show CDR1 as DFQATT and CDR2 as SNEGSKA (reference sequence). This CDR3 has 12 amino acids. V gave up 1 base and J gave up 8 bases, with 8 bases separating them. TCRdb fed the 5' RACE reads into MiXCR, producing one record per CDR3 protein. This repertoire shows about 350,000 distinct CDR3 sequences, roughly 13% found once; its top ten account for 22%. Of note for this clonotype: The antigen is not known.

The source of this sequence is a man aged 18 to 29 who had mild COVID-19 (a few samples of this study predate the infection). Cell type and time point are not known. This sequence joins TRBV20-1 and TRBJ2-2; D uncertain. The specimen sequenced was PBMCs or a T cell subset sorted from them (not recorded which). The CDR3 sequence is CSARAGGGELFF. CDR3 DNA sequence: TGCAGTGCTAGAGCAGGTGGAGGGGAGCTGTTTTTT.